A single sample is the source of the 15 T cell receptor beta chains below, sequenced in a study of T cells in Graves' hyperthyroidism and ophthalmopathy. The source material, RNA transcripts, was used to amplify TCR beta CDR3 regions. The HTBI primer set was used in a first-round RT-PCR of the TCR CDR3. One entry per CDR3 protein, called by TCRdb with MiXCR from the multiplex PCR reads. Of 350,000 to 400,000 distinct CDR3 sequences in the sample, about a fifth were seen once. Input material: blood. These receptor sequences come from a woman younger than 30 with Graves' hyperthyroidism.

This rearrangement joins TRBV12-3 or TRBV12-4 to TRBJ2-5; D gene unclear. The CDR3 sequence is 13 residues long. Between the trimmed V and J ends, which lost 5 bases and 4 bases, there was a span of 11 bases. CDR3 in DNA: TGTGCCAGCAGTCCTAGTCTTCGAGAGACCCAGTACTTC. The encoded protein is CASSPSLRETQYF.

The table lists this clonotype with many counts. The chain combines TRBV7-2 with TRBJ1-2, with D uncertain. Germline loops: CDR1 SGHTA, CDR2 FQGNSA. The length of the CDR3 is 13 residues. The germline V and J ends were trimmed by 7 bases and 8 bases, with 17 bases remaining between them. The CDR3 DNA sequence: TGTGCCAGCAACCGATGGGATAGTTTAGGCTACACCTTC. Encoded protein: CASNRWDSLGYTF.

The chain couples TRBV6-5 to TRBJ2-5; perhaps D is TRBD1 or TRBD2 (6 bases each). Per germline, CDR1 MNHEY and CDR2 SVGAGI. V was trimmed by 0 bases and J by 5 bases, leaving 13 bases between them. The length of the CDR3 is 15 residues. The CDR3, as DNA: TGTGCCAGCAGTTACTCGATGGGGGGCGCGGAGACCCAGTACTTC. Translated, it gives CASSYSMGGAETQYF.

Ten or more counts support this clonotype. This chain connects TRBV29-1 to TRBJ2-7, with D perhaps TRBD2 (5 bases). CDR1 is SQVTM, CDR2 ANQGSEA, per germline. The V gene lost 1 base and the J gene lost 3 bases, with 10 bases spanning the gap. The CDR3 extends over 13 amino acids. The DNA of the CDR3 is TGCAGCGTTGAAGGCCAGCGGAACTACGAGCAGTACTTC. Translating gives CSVEGQRNYEQYF.

This chain joins TRBV11-2 and TRBJ1-2; a possible D gene is TRBD1 (5 bases). Germline V gene data show CDR1 as SGHAT and CDR2 as FQNNGV. This CDR3 is 15 amino acids long. Trimming took 2 bases from V and 3 from J, leaving 13 bases between them. The CDR3 protein is CASSLIFGADYGYTF. CDR3 bases: TGTGCCAGCAGCTTAATCTTTGGGGCGGACTATGGCTACACCTTC. Looking up the rest from reference TRBV11-2 and TRBJ1-2 gives the full variable domain: EAGVAQSPRYKIIEKRQSVAFWCNPISGHATLYWYQQILGQGPKLLIQFQNNGVVDDSQLPKDRFSAERLKGVDSTLKIQPAKLEDSAVYLCASSLIFGADYGYTFGSGTRLTVV.

Only a few counts were recorded for this clonotype. The chain combines TRBV5-1 with TRBJ1-4; 8 bases map to TRBD1. CDR1 SGHRS and CDR2 YFSETQ come from the germline V gene. J was trimmed by 7 bases and V by 1 base; bases with no gene match: 3. The CDR3 has 14 amino acids. In DNA, the CDR3 is TGCGCCAGCAGCTTGACAGGGGGGAGTGAAAAACTGTTTTTT. Translated, it gives CASSLTGGSEKLFF.

The table lists this clonotype with a few counts. The CDR3 nucleotides are TGTGCCAGCAGTCCCCAAGGTCGTTTCACTGAAGCTTTCTTT. Translating it yields CASSPQGRFTEAFF. The chain carries TRBV12-3 or TRBV12-4 and TRBJ1-1; D call uncertain. V gave up 5 bases and J gave up 4 bases, with 14 bases separating them. The CDR3 sequence is 14 residues long.

This clonotype has at least ten counts. V usage is TRBV2 and J usage is TRBJ1-5; perhaps TRBD1 as D (5 bases). Germline CDR1 SNHLY, CDR2 FYNNEI. V lost 4 bases, J lost 0 bases, and 10 bases lay in between. The CDR3 loop spans 15 amino acids. The CDR3 loop reads CASSVTGGSNQPQHF. The CDR3 nucleotides read TGTGCCAGCAGTGTCACAGGAGGTAGCAATCAGCCCCAGCATTTT.

In this sample, this clonotype turned up many times. The rearrangement uses TRBV6-1 and TRBJ1-1; TRBD1 might be the D (6 bases). The CDR3 runs to 13 residues. Trimming took 6 bases from V and 5 from J, leaving 13 bases between them. The germline CDR1 and CDR2 sequences are MNHNS and SASEGT. The CDR3 sequence: CASRDQGGTEAFF. The CDR3 bases are TGTGCCAGCAGGGATCAAGGGGGGACTGAAGCTTTCTTT.

This clonotype was observed many times. The J gene is TRBJ1-1, the V gene TRBV28; TRBD1 matches 8 bases. V gave up 3 bases and J gave up 1 base; unmatched junction bases: 10. CDR3 length: 17 residues. Germline CDR1 MDHEN, CDR2 SYDVKM. CDR3 DNA: TGTGCCAGCAGTTTTTGGGGGCAGGGGGCTTGGAACACTGAAGCTTTCTTT. Protein product: CASSFWGQGAWNTEAFF.

This clonotype was observed at least ten times. The chain joins TRBV13 to TRBJ2-7; D may be TRBD2 (5 bases). Germline CDR1 and CDR2: PRHDT and FYEKMQ (reference sequence). The CDR3 runs 12 residues. V was pared by 3 bases and J by 4 bases, with 7 bases between. CDR3 residues: CASSFGVYEQYF. CDR3 sequence (DNA): TGTGCCAGCAGCTTCGGGGTTTACGAGCAGTACTTC.

The V gene is TRBV2, the J gene TRBJ2-4, with D perhaps TRBD1 (5 bases). Germline V gives CDR1 SNHLY, CDR2 FYNNEI. Trimming left V 7 bases short and J 7 bases short, with 8 bases between. The length of the CDR3 is 11 residues. The CDR3 DNA reads TGTGCCAGCAAAGGGGCCAACATTCAGTACTTC. The encoded protein is CASKGANIQYF. The whole variable domain, filled in from reference TRBV2 and TRBJ2-4, reads EPEVTQTPSHQVTQMGQEVILRCVPISNHLYFYWYRQILGQKVEFLVSFYNNEISEKSEIFDDQFSVERPDGSNFTLKIRSTKLEDSAMYFCASKGANIQYFGAGTRLSVL.

This clonotype was seen ten or more times. This chain uses TRBV11-2 with TRBJ2-7; 7 positions agree with TRBD1. The CDR3 totals 14 residues. The V gene end was trimmed by 5 bases and the J gene end by 3 bases; junction bases not matched to a gene: 7. Germline CDR1 reads SGHAT; CDR2 reads FQNNGV. The CDR3 DNA reads as TGTGCCAGCAGCCGACCCACAGGGGTCTACGAGCAGTACTTC. It translates to CASSRPTGVYEQYF.

This clonotype has ten or more counts. The chain employs TRBV7-2 and TRBJ2-7, with TRBD1 matching 7 bases. The CDR3 extends over 16 amino acids. After removal of 1 base from V and 3 bases from J, the junction contained 9 bases not matched to a gene. Germline CDR1 is SGHTA and CDR2 is FQGNSA. CDR3 DNA sequence: TGTGCCAGCAGCTTAGTGGGGACAGTAGGGGACTACGAGCAGTACTTC. Translating gives CASSLVGTVGDYEQYF.

This clonotype was observed many times. J is TRBJ1-5 and V is TRBV20-1; TRBD1 might be the D (5 bases). The germline gives CDR1 DFQATT, CDR2 SNEGSKA (reference sequence). Between the trimmed V and J ends, which lost 3 bases and 2 bases, there was a span of 11 bases. This CDR3 is 14 amino acids long. CDR3 nucleotide sequence: TGCAGTGCTAGCGACAGAGACCGCAATCAGCCCCAGCATTTT. Its translation is CSASDRDRNQPQHF.